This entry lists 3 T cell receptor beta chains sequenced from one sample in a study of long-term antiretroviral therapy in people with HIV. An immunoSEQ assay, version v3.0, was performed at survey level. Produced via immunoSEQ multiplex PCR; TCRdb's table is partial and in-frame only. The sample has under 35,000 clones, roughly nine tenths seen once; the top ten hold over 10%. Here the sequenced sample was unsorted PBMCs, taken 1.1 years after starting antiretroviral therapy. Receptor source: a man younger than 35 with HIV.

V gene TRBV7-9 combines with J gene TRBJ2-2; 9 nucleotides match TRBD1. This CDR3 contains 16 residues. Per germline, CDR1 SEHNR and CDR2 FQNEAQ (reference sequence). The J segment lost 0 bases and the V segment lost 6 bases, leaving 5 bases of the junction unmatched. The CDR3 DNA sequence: TGTGCCAGCAGGGTCACAGGGGGCGCGAACACCGGGGAGCTGTTTTTT. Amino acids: CASRVTGGANTGELFF.

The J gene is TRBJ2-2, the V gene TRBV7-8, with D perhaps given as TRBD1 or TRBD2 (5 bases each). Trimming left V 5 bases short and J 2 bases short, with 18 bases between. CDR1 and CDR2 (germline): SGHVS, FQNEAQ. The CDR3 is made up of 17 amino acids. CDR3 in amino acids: CASSLKVGTINTGELFF. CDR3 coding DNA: TGTGCCAGCAGCCTCAAGGTTGGGACCATTAACACCGGGGAGCTGTTTTTT.

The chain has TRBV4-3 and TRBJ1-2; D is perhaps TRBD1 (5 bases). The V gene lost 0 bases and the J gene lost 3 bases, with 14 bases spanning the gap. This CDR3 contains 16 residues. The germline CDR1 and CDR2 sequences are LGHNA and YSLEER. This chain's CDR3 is CASSQDRIREDYGYTF. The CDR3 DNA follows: TGCGCCAGCAGCCAAGATCGAATCAGGGAGGACTATGGCTACACCTTC.